This is a list of T cell receptor beta chains from one sample in a study of T cells in Graves' hyperthyroidism and ophthalmopathy. TCRdb reanalysed the multiplex PCR reads using MiXCR and keeps one entry per CDR3 protein. Here the sample spans around 800,000 distinct CDR3 sequences, 35% to 45% being singletons. The sample was blood. Every receptor here comes from a man aged 18 to 35 with Graves' hyperthyroidism. CDR3s include the opening cysteine and the closing phenylalanine or tryptophan.

len	v_gene	j_gene	CDR3aa
12	TRBV28	TRBJ2-5	CASSTQAETQYF
14	TRBV5-5	TRBJ1-1	CASSSWDRETEAFF
19	TRBV5-4	TRBJ2-6	CASSLGVQQTISGANVLTF
12	TRBV20-1	TRBJ1-1	CSGDRGDTEAFF
13	TRBV12-3/TRBV12-4	TRBJ2-5	CASGDRVEETQYF
13	TRBV12-3/TRBV12-4	TRBJ1-6	CASSQRQGSPLHF
13	TRBV6-6	TRBJ2-7	CASSYSTAYEQYF
14	TRBV20-1	TRBJ1-2	CSAKHEQGAYGYTF
14	TRBV7-2	TRBJ2-7	CASSSRLASYEQYF
12	TRBV29-1	NA	CSVESVYNEQFF
12	TRBV6-2/TRBV6-3	TRBJ1-1	CASSDRGNEAFF
15	TRBV11-1	TRBJ2-7	CASSFDRGDQPQQYF
12	TRBV7-9	TRBJ1-2	CASLTGENGYTF
11	TRBV29-1	TRBJ2-5	CSVEHGETQYF
16	TRBV9	TRBJ2-7	CASSQEGLAGSYEQYF
15	TRBV2	TRBJ1-5	CASSERGDSNQPQHF
13	TRBV7-2	TRBJ2-5	CASSFRDSPTQYF
15	TRBV2	TRBJ1-3	CASRSDPFSGNTIYF
15	TRBV15	TRBJ1-1	CATSRNRDIDAEAFF
13	TRBV29-1	TRBJ2-7	CSVRGQGSYEQYF
15	TRBV7-6	TRBJ2-7	CASSIGQGHPYEQYF
13	TRBV11-2	TRBJ1-6	CASSQGSNSPLHF
14	TRBV13	TRBJ1-2	CASSQEEVSYGYTF
14	TRBV5-1	TRBJ1-2	CASSFPAANYGYTF
15	TRBV7-9	TRBJ1-1	CASSLLAGGHTEAFF
11	TRBV6-5	TRBJ1-2	CASSDGYGHTF
14	TRBV20-1	NA	CSQVASGTYNEQFF
12	TRBV29-1	TRBJ1-4	CSVVAPNEKLFF
17	TRBV6-1	TRBJ1-5	CASSETDGSYSNQPQHF
15	TRBV7-2	TRBJ2-7	CASSLYRGESYEQYF
13	TRBV6-5	TRBJ1-4	CASSWLGNEKLFF
16	TRBV9	TRBJ2-2	CASSVAAGVNTGELFF
11	TRBV6-5	TRBJ1-1	CASSYRSAAFF
14	TRBV10-3	TRBJ1-1	CASSADSENTEAFF
15	TRBV29-1	TRBJ1-1	CSVDPRTGRDTEAFF
14	TRBV6-5	TRBJ1-1	CASSQVNLNTEAFF
15	TRBV5-4	TRBJ2-2	CASSLSSGVTGELFF